This T cell receptor beta chain was observed in a study of T cell responses to AZD1222 COVID-19 vaccine. The CDR3 runs to 19 residues. The germline gives CDR1 SEHNR, CDR2 FQNEAQ (reference sequence). The V end lost 10 bases, the J end lost 2 bases, and 31 bases lay between the germline ends. Regarding the study as a whole: Repertoire sampling occurred only after the peak T cell response. Within unmutated variant regions lay the reported targets of nearly half of spike-specific TCRs. Donor demographics were predominantly white British with a female majority; clonal diversity may be underestimated. Recipients of two AZD1222 doses showed rising Spike-specific TCR breadth and depth.

Measured with immunoSEQ multiplex PCR; TCRdb has only the in-frame clones, and not every one. The data contain about 100,000 clones, about 87% of them singletons. On this clone itself: The antigen remains undetermined.

This sequence originates from an adult in good health. Sequenced material: peripheral blood, taken on day 0 of MenACWY control vaccination. V gene TRBV7-9 combines with J gene TRBJ2-3; tentatively, D is TRBD1 or TRBD2 (5 bases each). CDR3 nucleotide sequence: TGTGCCACTTCGAATTGGCCCCGGGACGTGCGACCATTCACAGATACGCAGTATTTT. It translates to CATSNWPRDVRPFTDTQYF. Complete variable domain (other parts from reference TRBV7-9 and TRBJ2-3): DTGVSQNPRHKITKRGQNVTFRCDPISEHNRLYWYRQTLGQGPEFLTYFQNEAQLEKSRLLSDRFSAERPKGSFSTLEIQRTEQGDSAMYLCATSNWPRDVRPFTDTQYFGPGTRLTVL.